This TCR beta chain was recovered during a study of cytomegalovirus exposure and HLA in healthy donors. Per the germline V gene, CDR1 is LGHNT and CDR2 is FRNRAP. The CDR3 is 14 amino acids. Between the trimmed V and J ends, which lost 6 bases and 0 bases, there was a span of 9 bases. Use of 60 Vbeta and 13 Jbeta primers characterized the PCR. Profiled with immunoSEQ multiplex PCR; TCRdb holds only in-frame clones, not every one. The data contain roughly 98,000 clones, approximately 77% of them singletons. The sequenced sample was PBMCs. The chain links TRBV12-5 to TRBJ1-3; D is perhaps TRBD1 (5 bases). This clonotype was obtained from a female donor in good health and CMV-seronegative. CDR3 sequence: CASGAGTSGNTIYF. CDR3 coding DNA: TGTGCTAGTGGCGCGGGGACCTCTGGAAACACCATATATTTT.